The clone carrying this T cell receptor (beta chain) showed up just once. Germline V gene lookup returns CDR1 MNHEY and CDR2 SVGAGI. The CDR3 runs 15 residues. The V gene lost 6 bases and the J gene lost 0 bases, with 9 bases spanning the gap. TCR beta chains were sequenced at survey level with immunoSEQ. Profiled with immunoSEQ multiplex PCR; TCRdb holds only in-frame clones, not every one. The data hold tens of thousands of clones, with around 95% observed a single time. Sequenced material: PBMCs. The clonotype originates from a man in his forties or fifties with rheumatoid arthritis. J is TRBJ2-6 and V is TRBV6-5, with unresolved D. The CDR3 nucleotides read TGTGCCAGCAGCTTGTCCTTCTCTGGGGCCAACGTCCTGACTTTC. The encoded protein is CASSLSFSGANVLTF.